This TCR beta chain was documented in a study of cytomegalovirus exposure and HLA in healthy donors. TCRdb's table, derived via immunoSEQ multiplex PCR, lists solely in-frame clones and lacks some. This table holds roughly 100,000 clones, 85% to 90% found once. Whole-study findings and limits: For most TCR sequences rarity was the rule, although some public TCRs occurred in many donors.

With respect to this clone: The antigen is unknown.

Material: PBMCs. This sequence was found in a woman aged 18-35 years in good health and CMV-seropositive.

The CDR3 coding sequence is TGTGCCAGCAGTGATCCGGGACAGTTTTATCAGCCCCAGCATTTT. As protein: CASSDPGQFYQPQHF. The chain joins TRBV6-1 to TRBJ1-5; TRBD1 aligns across 7 bases. CDR3 size: 15 residues. CDR1 MNHNS and CDR2 SASEGT come from the germline V gene. J gave up 5 bases and V 3 bases, and 7 bases lay outside the gene matches.